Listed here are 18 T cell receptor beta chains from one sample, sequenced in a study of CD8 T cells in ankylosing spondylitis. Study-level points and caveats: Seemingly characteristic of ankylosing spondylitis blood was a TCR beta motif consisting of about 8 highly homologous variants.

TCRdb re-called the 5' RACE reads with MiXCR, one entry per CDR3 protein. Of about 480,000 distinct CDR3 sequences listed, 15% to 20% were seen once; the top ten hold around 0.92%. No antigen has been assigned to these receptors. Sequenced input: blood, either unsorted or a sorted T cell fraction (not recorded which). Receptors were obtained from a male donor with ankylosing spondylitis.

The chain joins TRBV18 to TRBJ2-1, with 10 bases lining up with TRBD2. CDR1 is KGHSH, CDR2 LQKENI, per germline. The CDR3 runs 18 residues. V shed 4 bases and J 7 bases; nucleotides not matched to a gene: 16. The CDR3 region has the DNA TGTGCCAGCTCACAAGGTCCTTTGGCCGGACTAGCGGCTAATGAGCAGTTCTTC. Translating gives CASSQGPLAGLAANEQFF.

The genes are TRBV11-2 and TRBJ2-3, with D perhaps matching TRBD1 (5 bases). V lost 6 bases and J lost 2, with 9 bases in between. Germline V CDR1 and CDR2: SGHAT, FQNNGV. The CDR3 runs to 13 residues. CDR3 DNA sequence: TGTGCCAGCAGAGGGGTGTACACAGATACGCAGTATTTT. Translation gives CASRGVYTDTQYF. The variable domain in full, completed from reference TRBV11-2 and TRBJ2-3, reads EAGVAQSPRYKIIEKRQSVAFWCNPISGHATLYWYQQILGQGPKLLIQFQNNGVVDDSQLPKDRFSAERLKGVDSTLKIQPAKLEDSAVYLCASRGVYTDTQYFGPGTRLTVL.

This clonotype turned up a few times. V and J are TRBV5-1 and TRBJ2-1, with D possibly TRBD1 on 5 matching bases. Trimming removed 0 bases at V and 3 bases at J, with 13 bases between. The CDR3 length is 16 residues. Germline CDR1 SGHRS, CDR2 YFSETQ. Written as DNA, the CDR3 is TGCGCCAGCAGCTTGGTTCGGCCCAGGGACTACAATGAGCAGTTCTTC. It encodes CASSLVRPRDYNEQFF.

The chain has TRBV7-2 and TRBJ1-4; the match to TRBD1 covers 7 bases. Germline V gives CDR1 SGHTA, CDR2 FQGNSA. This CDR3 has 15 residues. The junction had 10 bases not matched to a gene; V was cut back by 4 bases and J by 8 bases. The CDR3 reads CASSSRQGLGEKLFF. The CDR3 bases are TGTGCCAGCAGCTCCCGACAGGGCCTTGGGGAAAAACTGTTTTTT.

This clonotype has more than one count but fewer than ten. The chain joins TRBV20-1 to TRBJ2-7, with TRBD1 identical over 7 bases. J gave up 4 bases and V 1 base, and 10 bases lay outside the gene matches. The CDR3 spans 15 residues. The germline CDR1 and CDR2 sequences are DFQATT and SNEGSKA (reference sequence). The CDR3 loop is CSARVNRGLGYEQYF. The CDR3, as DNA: TGCAGTGCTAGAGTCAACAGGGGCCTCGGGTACGAGCAGTACTTC.

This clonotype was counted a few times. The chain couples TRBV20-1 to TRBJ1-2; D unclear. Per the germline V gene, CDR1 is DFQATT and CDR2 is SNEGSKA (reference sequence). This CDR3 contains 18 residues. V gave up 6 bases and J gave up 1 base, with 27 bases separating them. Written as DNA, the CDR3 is TGCAGTGCCCAGGACCAAGGGCTGAAGGCTTTAAATAACTATGGCTACACCTTC. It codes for CSAQDQGLKALNNYGYTF.

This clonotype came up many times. The CDR3 DNA is TGTGCCAGCAGTTTATCTGGGACAGGGGGCTACGAGCAGTACTTC. Translated, it gives CASSLSGTGGYEQYF. The chain has TRBV28 and TRBJ2-7; TRBD1 matches 11 bases. This CDR3 contains 15 residues. The junction had 2 bases not matched to a gene; V was cut back by 1 base and J by 3 bases. Germline V lookup: CDR1 MDHEN, CDR2 SYDVKM. The full variable domain, with the rest looked up from reference TRBV28 and TRBJ2-7, is DVKVTQSSRYLVKRTGEKVFLECVQDMDHENMFWYRQDPGLGLRLIYFSYDVKMKEKGDIPEGYSVSREKKERFSLILESASTNQTSMYLCASSLSGTGGYEQYFGPGTRLTVT.

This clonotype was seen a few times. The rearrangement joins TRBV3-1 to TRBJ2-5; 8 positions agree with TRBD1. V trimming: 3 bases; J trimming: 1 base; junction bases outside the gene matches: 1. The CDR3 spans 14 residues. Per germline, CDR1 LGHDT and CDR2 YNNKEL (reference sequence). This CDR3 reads CASSQGQVQETQYF. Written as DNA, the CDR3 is TGTGCCAGCAGCCAGGGACAGGTCCAAGAGACCCAGTACTTC.

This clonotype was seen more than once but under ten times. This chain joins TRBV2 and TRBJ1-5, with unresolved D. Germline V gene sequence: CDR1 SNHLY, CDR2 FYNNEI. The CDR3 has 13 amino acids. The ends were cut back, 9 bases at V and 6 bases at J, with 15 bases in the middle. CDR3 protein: CASGGVGGQPQHF. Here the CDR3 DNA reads TGTGCCAGTGGTGGGGTTGGAGGTCAGCCCCAGCATTTT.

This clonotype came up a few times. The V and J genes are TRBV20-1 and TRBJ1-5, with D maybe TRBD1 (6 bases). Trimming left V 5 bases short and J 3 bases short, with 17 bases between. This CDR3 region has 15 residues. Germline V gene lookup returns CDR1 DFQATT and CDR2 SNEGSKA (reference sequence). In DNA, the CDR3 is TGCAGTGCTCGAGCCGGGACACACCTCAATCAGCCCCAGCATTTT. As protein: CSARAGTHLNQPQHF.

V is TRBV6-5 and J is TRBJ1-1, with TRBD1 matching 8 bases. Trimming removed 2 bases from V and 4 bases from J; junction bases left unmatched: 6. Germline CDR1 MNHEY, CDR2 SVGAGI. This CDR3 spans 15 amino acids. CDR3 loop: CASSYRPDRGTEAFF. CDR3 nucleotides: TGTGCCAGCAGTTACCGGCCCGACAGGGGCACTGAAGCTTTCTTT.

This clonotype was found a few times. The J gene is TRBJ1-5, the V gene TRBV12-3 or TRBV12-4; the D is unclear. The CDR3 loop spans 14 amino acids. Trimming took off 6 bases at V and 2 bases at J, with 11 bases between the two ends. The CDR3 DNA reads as TGTGCCAGCAGCCCATCCACGGGCAATCAGCCCCAGCATTTT. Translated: CASSPSTGNQPQHF.

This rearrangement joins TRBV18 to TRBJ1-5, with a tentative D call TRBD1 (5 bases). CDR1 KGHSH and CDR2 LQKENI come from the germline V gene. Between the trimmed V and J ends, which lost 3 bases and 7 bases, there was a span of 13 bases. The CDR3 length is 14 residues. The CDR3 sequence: CASSPDQGIQPQHF. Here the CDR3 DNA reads TGTGCCAGCTCACCCGACCAGGGAATACAGCCCCAGCATTTT.

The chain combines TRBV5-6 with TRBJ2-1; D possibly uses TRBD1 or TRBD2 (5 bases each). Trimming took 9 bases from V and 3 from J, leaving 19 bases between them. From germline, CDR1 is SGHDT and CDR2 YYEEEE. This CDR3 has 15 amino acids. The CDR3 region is CAMSPGTSGYNEQFF. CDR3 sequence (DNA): TGTGCCATGAGCCCCGGGACCAGCGGCTACAATGAGCAGTTCTTC.

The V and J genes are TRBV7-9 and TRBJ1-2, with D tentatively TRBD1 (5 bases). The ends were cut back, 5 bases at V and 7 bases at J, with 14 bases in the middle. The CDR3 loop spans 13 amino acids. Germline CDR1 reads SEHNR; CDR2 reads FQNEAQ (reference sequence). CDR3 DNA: TGTGCCAGCAGCCGCCAACTTGACAGTGGCTACACCTTC. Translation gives CASSRQLDSGYTF.

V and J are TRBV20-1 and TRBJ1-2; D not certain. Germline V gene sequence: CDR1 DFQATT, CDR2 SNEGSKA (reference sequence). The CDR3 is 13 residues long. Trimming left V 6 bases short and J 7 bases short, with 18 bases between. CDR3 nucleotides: TGCAGTGCCACCTGGGATAGGTTCGGTGGCTACACCTTC. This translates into CSATWDRFGGYTF.

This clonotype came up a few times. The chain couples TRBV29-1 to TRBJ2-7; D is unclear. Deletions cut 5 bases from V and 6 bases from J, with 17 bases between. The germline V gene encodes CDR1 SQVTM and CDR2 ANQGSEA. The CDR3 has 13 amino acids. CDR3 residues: CSVKGTSVFEQYF. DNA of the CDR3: TGCAGCGTTAAGGGAACCTCTGTCTTCGAGCAGTACTTC.

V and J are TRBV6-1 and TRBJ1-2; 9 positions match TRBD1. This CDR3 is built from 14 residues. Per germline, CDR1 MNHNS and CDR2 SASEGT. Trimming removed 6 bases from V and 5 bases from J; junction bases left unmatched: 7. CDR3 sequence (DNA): TGTGCCAGCAGACCCACAGGGGGCCTTTATGGCTACACCTTC. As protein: CASRPTGGLYGYTF.